This T cell receptor beta chain was retrieved from a study of T-cell reconstitution after alpha-beta-depleted transplantation in children. Unique molecular identifiers were built into the TCRbeta library. Each CDR3 protein is one row after TCRdb ran MiXCR on the PCR reads. Seen here are 600,000 to 700,000 distinct CDR3 sequences, approximately 16% observed once, and the top ten hold 1.1%. The table lists this clonotype with a few counts. CDR1 DFQATT and CDR2 SNEGSKA come from the germline V gene (reference sequence). The CDR3 runs 14 residues. Trimming left V 2 bases short and J 9 bases short, with 14 bases between.

The input for sequencing was PBMCs from the stem cell graft donor, taken from the stem cell graft. This receptor was identified in a human donor who donated a stem cell graft to a child with acute myeloid leukemia. This chain links TRBV20-1 with TRBJ1-6, with D unresolved. This chain's CDR3 is CSARRGFGGSPLHF. The CDR3 nucleotides read TGCAGTGCTAGACGCGGGTTCGGTGGTTCACCCCTCCACTTT.